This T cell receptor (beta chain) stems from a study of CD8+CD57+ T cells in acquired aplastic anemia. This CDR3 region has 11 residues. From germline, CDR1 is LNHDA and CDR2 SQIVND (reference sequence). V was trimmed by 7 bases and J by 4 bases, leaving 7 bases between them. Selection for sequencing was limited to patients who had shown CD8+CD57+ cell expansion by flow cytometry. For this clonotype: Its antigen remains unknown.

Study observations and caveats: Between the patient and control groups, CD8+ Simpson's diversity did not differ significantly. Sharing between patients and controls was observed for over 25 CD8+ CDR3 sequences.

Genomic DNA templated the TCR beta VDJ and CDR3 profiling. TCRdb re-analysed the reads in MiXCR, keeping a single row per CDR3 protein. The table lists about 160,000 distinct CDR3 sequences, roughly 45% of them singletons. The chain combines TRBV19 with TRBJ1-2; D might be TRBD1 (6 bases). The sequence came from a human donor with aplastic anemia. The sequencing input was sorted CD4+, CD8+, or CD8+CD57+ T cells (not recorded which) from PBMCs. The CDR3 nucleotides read TGTGCCAGTACGGACAGCTATGGCTACACCTTC. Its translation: CASTDSYGYTF.